This passage covers 4 T cell receptor beta chains from one sample sequenced in a study of control samples from healthy donors and cancer patients. The table came from immunoSEQ multiplex PCR; TCRdb's copy has only in-frame clones and leaves some out. The sample holds approximately 87,000 clones, roughly nine tenths seen once. The specimen sequenced was blood. The receptors were gathered from a woman aged 50 to 60 in good health.

V and J are TRBV7-9 and TRBJ2-7; D is tentatively TRBD1 or TRBD2 (5 bases each). V lost 4 bases and J 3 bases, leaving 13 bases between the germline ends. The germline V gene has CDR1 SEHNR and CDR2 FQNEAQ (reference sequence). The CDR3 is made up of 14 amino acids. The CDR3 loop reads CASSSIGGHYEQYF. The CDR3, as DNA: TGTGCCAGCAGCTCCATAGGAGGACACTACGAGCAGTACTTC.

This chain links TRBV28 with TRBJ1-5; TRBD1 might be the D (6 bases). V was shortened by 3 bases and J by 10 bases, with 16 bases between the two germline ends. CDR3 length: 14 amino acids. The germline gives CDR1 MDHEN, CDR2 SYDVKM. The CDR3 spells CASSFGSGDLPQHF. As DNA, the CDR3 is TGTGCCAGCAGTTTTGGCTCAGGGGATCTCCCCCAGCATTTT.

The chain joins TRBV10-3 to TRBJ1-4; D not resolved. V was cut by 4 bases and J by 0 bases, with 6 bases left in between. CDR3 length: 14 residues. Germline V gene data show CDR1 as ENHRY and CDR2 as SYGVKD. For the CDR3, the DNA is TGTGCCATCAGTGGCCGTCCAACTAATGAAAAACTGTTTTTT. Its protein is CAISGRPTNEKLFF.

The chain employs TRBV12-5 and TRBJ2-2, with D tentatively TRBD1 (5 bases). Trimming took off 9 bases at V and 3 bases at J, with 17 bases between the two ends. Germline loops: CDR1 LGHNT, CDR2 FRNRAP. The CDR3 contains 15 residues. The CDR3 loop reads CASLEWGRDTGELFF. Written as DNA, the CDR3 is TGTGCTAGCCTAGAGTGGGGCCGGGACACCGGGGAGCTGTTTTTT.